Following are 32 T cell receptor beta chains from one sample sequenced in a study of blood T cell repertoires in COVID-19. Assay used: immunoSEQ multiplex PCR; TCRdb lists only in-frame clones, some missing. Of some 170,000 clones listed, 84% are singletons. Sequenced material: PBMCs or T cells enriched from blood (not recorded which). Receptors originate from a man between 50 and 59 years old who had recovered from COVID-19.

This chain connects TRBV5-1 to TRBJ2-2, with TRBD2 matching over 11 bases. CDR3 size: 15 residues. Losses at the gene ends were 3 bases for V and 10 bases for J; bases not matched to a gene: 8. Germline loops: CDR1 SGHRS, CDR2 YFSETQ. CDR3 amino acids: CASSYLAGGTPELFF. The CDR3 nucleotides read TGCGCCAGCAGCTACCTAGCGGGGGGCACCCCGGAGCTGTTTTTT.

The J gene is TRBJ1-3, the V gene TRBV5-1; 9 nucleotides agree with TRBD1. CDR1 is SGHRS, CDR2 YFSETQ, per germline. CDR3 size: 15 residues. The V and J ends lost 4 bases and 2 bases, in that order; junction bases with no gene match: 4. CDR3 residues: CASSTRQGAGNTIYF. DNA for the CDR3: TGCGCCAGCAGCACCAGACAGGGGGCTGGAAACACCATATATTTT.

The chain has TRBV10-2 and TRBJ1-1, with D perhaps TRBD1 (6 bases). The ends were cut back, 4 bases at V and 5 bases at J, with 14 bases in the middle. The CDR3 runs 14 residues. The germline V gene has CDR1 WSHSY and CDR2 SAAADI. For the CDR3, the DNA is TGCGCCAGCAGTGGAGCAGGGGCGAGGACTGAAGCTTTCTTT. Translating gives CASSGAGARTEAFF.

This rearrangement joins TRBV24-1 to TRBJ2-1; TRBD2 agrees at 14 bases. Unmatched junction bases numbered 4, after V lost 0 bases and J lost 7 bases. Germline V lookup: CDR1 KGHDR, CDR2 SFDVKD. The CDR3 is 17 amino acids. The CDR3 coding sequence is TGTGCCACCAGTGATTTGTCCGGGACTAGCGGGGGAAATGAGCAGTTCTTC. Amino acids: CATSDLSGTSGGNEQFF.

The genes are TRBV6-6 and TRBJ1-5; the D is unclear. The CDR3 extends over 12 amino acids. The V end was cut by 4 bases, the J end by 5 bases, with 6 bases between. The germline gives CDR1 MNHNY, CDR2 SVGAGI (reference sequence). CDR3 nucleotide sequence: TGTGCCAGCAGTTTCCTAGATCAGCCCCAGCATTTT. It specifies CASSFLDQPQHF.

J is TRBJ1-1 and V is TRBV10-3; 7 positions agree with TRBD1. This CDR3 is 14 amino acids long. CDR1 ENHRY and CDR2 SYGVKD come from the germline V gene. V lost 6 bases to trimming and J lost 2 bases; unmatched junction nucleotides: 6. For the CDR3, the DNA is TGTGCCATCAGGACAACAGGGGACAACACTGAAGCTTTCTTT. The encoded protein is CAIRTTGDNTEAFF.

The chain employs TRBV14 and TRBJ1-4; the D gene is possibly TRBD1 (6 bases). V dropped 0 bases and J dropped 4 bases, with 21 bases sitting between them. Germline V gene sequence: CDR1 SGHDN, CDR2 FVKESK. This CDR3 is 19 amino acids long. The CDR3 nucleotides are TGTGCCAGCAGCCAAGATAACAGGGCAGTAAAGGGTCTTAATGAAAAACTGTTTTTT. Amino acids: CASSQDNRAVKGLNEKLFF.

V and J are TRBV5-1 and TRBJ1-1; 7 nucleotides agree with TRBD1. V was clipped by 5 bases and J by 6 bases; unmatched bases: 7. CDR1 is SGHRS and CDR2 is YFSETQ in the germline V gene. There are 13 residues in the CDR3. CDR3 nucleotide sequence: TGCGCCAGCAGGAAAACAGGGGTCTCTGAAGCTTTCTTT. Protein product: CASRKTGVSEAFF.

As for this clone: Other DNA sequences of this sample code for an identical CDR3. The rearrangement uses TRBV3-1 (or the pseudogene TRBV3-2) and TRBJ2-3; 8 bases are a match to TRBD2. The CDR3 has 15 residues. Trimming cost V 3 bases and J 1 base; bases outside gene matches: 3. The germline V gene encodes CDR1 LGHDT and CDR2 YNNKEL (reference sequence). CDR3 nucleotides: TGTGCCAGCAGCCAGGCGGGGGGAGGCACAGATACGCAGTATTTT. It is translated as CASSQAGGGTDTQYF.

The chain links TRBV2 to TRBJ1-2; D not resolved. V was trimmed by 7 bases and J by 8 bases, leaving 17 bases between them. This CDR3 spans 13 amino acids. Per germline, CDR1 SNHLY and CDR2 FYNNEI. The CDR3 sequence is CASNGGMLGGYTF. The CDR3 coding sequence is TGTGCCAGCAACGGAGGGATGTTGGGAGGCTACACCTTC.

The chain couples TRBV4-2 to TRBJ2-3, with TRBD2 matching 8 bases. Per the germline V gene, CDR1 is LGHNA and CDR2 is YNFKEQ. The J segment lost 7 bases and the V segment lost 1 base, leaving 13 bases of the junction unmatched. The CDR3 has 17 amino acids. The CDR3 is CASSQGGSGGLLYTQYF. The CDR3 nucleotides are TGTGCCAGCAGCCAAGGCGGGTCGGGGGGGCTTTTGTATACGCAGTATTTT.

The table lists this clone with a count of one. The genes are TRBV2 and TRBJ2-7, with D possibly being TRBD2 (6 bases). Trimming cost V 3 bases and J 2 bases, with 11 bases left between them. Germline V gene lookup returns CDR1 SNHLY and CDR2 FYNNEI. This CDR3 is built from 14 residues. In DNA form, the CDR3 reads TGTGCCAGCAGTGACGCACTAGCCCCCTACGAGCAGTACTTC. Its translation: CASSDALAPYEQYF.

This clone was seen a handful of times. The J gene is TRBJ2-1, the V gene TRBV11-3; 7 bases align to TRBD1. Germline assignment: CDR1 SGHNT and CDR2 YENEEA. V was clipped by 1 base and J by 3 bases; unmatched bases: 0. The CDR3 spans 14 residues. The CDR3 DNA sequence: TGTGCCAGCAGCTTAGGGGACAGCTACAATGAGCAGTTCTTC. It codes for CASSLGDSYNEQFF.

This chain links TRBV27 with TRBJ1-5, with D perhaps TRBD1 (5 bases). The CDR3 runs to 16 residues. Trimming pared 1 base from V and 2 bases from J, leaving 12 bases between. Looked up from germline, CDR1 is MNHEY and CDR2 is SMNVEV (reference sequence). The chain's CDR3 is CASSLLGAFGNQPQHF. CDR3 in DNA: TGTGCCAGCAGTTTATTAGGGGCTTTCGGCAATCAGCCCCAGCATTTT.

The chain employs TRBV2 and TRBJ1-5, with 10 nucleotides matching TRBD1. CDR1 and CDR2 from the germline V gene are SNHLY and FYNNEI. The CDR3 contains 15 residues. V lost 6 bases and J lost 8; bases outside the gene matches: 10. The CDR3 sequence: CASRMGTGELKPQHF. The CDR3 DNA follows: TGTGCCAGCAGGATGGGGACAGGGGAACTGAAGCCCCAGCATTTT. Full variable domain (missing parts from reference TRBV2 and TRBJ1-5): EPEVTQTPSHQVTQMGQEVILRCVPISNHLYFYWYRQILGQKVEFLVSFYNNEISEKSEIFDDQFSVERPDGSNFTLKIRSTKLEDSAMYFCASRMGTGELKPQHFGDGTRLSIL.

The chain has TRBV7-8 and TRBJ2-7; 8 nucleotides align to TRBD1. Germline CDR1 SGHVS, CDR2 FQNEAQ. This CDR3 spans 16 amino acids. With V trimmed by 2 bases and J by 0 bases, 6 bases remained unmatched. CDR3 amino acids: CASSLRWDRSSYEQYF. The DNA for the CDR3 is TGTGCCAGCAGCTTAAGATGGGACAGGAGCTCCTACGAGCAGTACTTC.

The rearrangement links TRBV30 to TRBJ1-3, with D maybe TRBD1 (6 bases). Deletions cut 3 bases from V and 4 bases from J, with 10 bases between. CDR3 length: 13 amino acids. Per germline, CDR1 GTSNPN and CDR2 SVGIG (reference sequence). CDR3 DNA: TGTGCCTGGAGAGCCGGGACAGGAAACACCATATATTTT. Protein product: CAWRAGTGNTIYF.

The chain employs TRBV6-5 and TRBJ1-1; perhaps TRBD1 as D (5 bases). CDR3 size: 12 residues. V was pared by 7 bases and J by 4 bases, with 10 bases between. Germline V CDR1 and CDR2: MNHEY, SVGAGI. CDR3 bases: TGTGCCAGCACCGGGGGGAGCACTGAAGCTTTCTTT. It specifies CASTGGSTEAFF.

The genes are TRBV2 and TRBJ1-2, with D uncertain. The V gene lost 3 bases and the J gene lost 8 bases, with 10 bases spanning the gap. Germline CDR1 reads SNHLY; CDR2 reads FYNNEI. There are 12 residues in the CDR3. DNA for the CDR3: TGTGCCAGCAGTGATTGGCAGAGGGGCTACACCTTC. It is translated as CASSDWQRGYTF.

The chain uses TRBV5-1 and TRBJ1-3; 8 bases are a match to TRBD1. V dropped 4 bases and J dropped 9; count of bases not matched to a gene: 21. CDR3 size: 18 residues. Looked up from germline, CDR1 is SGHRS and CDR2 is YFSETQ. The CDR3 DNA is TGCGCCAGCAGCGTAACTCAGACAGGGGCCCGTGATGGGGGCACCATATATTTT. This encodes CASSVTQTGARDGGTIYF.

At least ten counts were recorded for this clone. The chain links TRBV5-1 to TRBJ2-3, with D hard to call. The CDR3 loop spans 15 amino acids. The germline V and J ends were trimmed by 3 bases and 4 bases, with 15 bases remaining between them. The germline V gene encodes CDR1 SGHRS and CDR2 YFSETQ. CDR3 sequence reads: CASSSTAARADTQYF. In nucleotides, the CDR3 is TGCGCCAGCAGCTCTACTGCGGCTCGGGCAGATACGCAGTATTTT.

The gene calls are TRBV19 and TRBJ1-5; D is unclear. The CDR3 extends over 16 amino acids. The V and J ends lost 5 bases and 2 bases respectively, with 16 bases between them. In germline, CDR1 is LNHDA, CDR2 SQIVND (reference sequence). CDR3 sequence reads: CASSLMLSGGNQPQHF. The CDR3 DNA sequence: TGTGCCAGTAGTCTTATGTTAAGCGGGGGCAATCAGCCCCAGCATTTT.

This sequence joins TRBV5-4 and TRBJ2-6; D uncertain. The V and J ends lost 4 bases and 0 bases respectively, with 11 bases between them. The CDR3 extends over 16 amino acids. CDR1 is SGHNT, CDR2 YYREEE, per germline (reference sequence). The CDR3 loop reads CASSPNSFSGANVLTF. The CDR3 DNA follows: TGTGCCAGCAGCCCCAACAGTTTCTCTGGGGCCAACGTCCTGACTTTC.

This rearrangement joins TRBV19 to TRBJ2-7; 11 bases agree with TRBD1. The CDR3 has 16 residues. The V gene end was trimmed by 6 bases and the J gene end by 3 bases; junction bases not matched to a gene: 10. CDR1 is LNHDA, CDR2 SQIVND, per germline (reference sequence). The CDR3 sequence is CASSPFGQGANYEQYF. Here the CDR3 DNA reads TGTGCCAGTAGCCCTTTTGGACAGGGGGCAAACTACGAGCAGTACTTC.

This clone showed up many times. The V gene is TRBV2, the J gene TRBJ1-4; 7 nucleotides match TRBD1. This CDR3 contains 15 residues. Germline V lookup: CDR1 SNHLY, CDR2 FYNNEI. The V gene end was trimmed by 4 bases and the J gene end by 5 bases; junction bases not matched to a gene: 7. Here the CDR3 reads CASSASGGMNEKLFF. CDR3 bases: TGTGCCAGCAGTGCTTCAGGGGGAATGAATGAAAAACTGTTTTTT.

The chain has TRBV18 and TRBJ1-2; 7 bases are a match to TRBD1. The CDR3 consists of 15 residues. Germline V lookup: CDR1 KGHSH, CDR2 LQKENI. V gave up 6 bases and J gave up 7 bases; unmatched junction bases: 14. The CDR3 spells CASSPPEAGGSGYTF. Here the CDR3 DNA reads TGTGCCAGCTCTCCCCCGGAGGCAGGGGGGTCTGGCTACACCTTC.

This chain connects TRBV24-1 to TRBJ2-1, with TRBD1 identical over 9 bases. From germline, CDR1 is KGHDR and CDR2 SFDVKD. Trimming took 7 bases from V and 5 from J; bases not matched to a gene: 5. The CDR3 is 14 residues long. DNA of the CDR3: TGTGCCACCAGCGGGACAGGGCTCGACAATGAGCAGTTCTTC. Translated: CATSGTGLDNEQFF.

This clone was detected once. The genes are TRBV5-4 and TRBJ2-5, with D perhaps TRBD1 (5 bases). The CDR3 totals 14 residues. Between the trimmed V and J ends, which lost 4 bases and 3 bases, there was a span of 13 bases. Germline CDR1 is SGHNT and CDR2 is YYREEE (reference sequence). In nucleotides, the CDR3 is TGTGCCAGCAGCCCCAGTAAAGGGGAAGAGACCCAGTACTTC. It translates to CASSPSKGEETQYF.

The CDR3 is CASSGDRGRSNQPQHF. In DNA, the CDR3 is TGTGCCAGCAGCGGAGACAGGGGTCGTAGCAATCAGCCCCAGCATTTT. The rearrangement joins TRBV5-8 to TRBJ1-5; TRBD1 matches 8 bases. This CDR3 spans 16 amino acids. Germline assignment: CDR1 SGHTS and CDR2 YDEGEE. The V gene end was trimmed by 4 bases and the J gene end by 0 bases; junction bases not matched to a gene: 6.

The chain links TRBV6-5 to TRBJ2-2; D may be TRBD1 (6 bases). Germline V CDR1 and CDR2: MNHEY, SVGAGI. The CDR3 has 15 residues. V was trimmed by 6 bases and J by 4 bases, leaving 15 bases between them. For the CDR3, the DNA is TGTGCCAGCAGGGCTGACAGGACCTCCACCGGGGAGCTGTTTTTT. It encodes CASRADRTSTGELFF.

The genes are TRBV6-5 and TRBJ1-4; D unresolved. The V gene lost 6 bases and the J gene lost 8 bases, with 16 bases spanning the gap. CDR3 length: 14 residues. CDR1 MNHEY and CDR2 SVGAGI come from the germline V gene. This CDR3 reads CASSGRVRGEKLFF. The CDR3 coding sequence is TGTGCCAGCAGCGGCCGGGTTAGAGGGGAAAAACTGTTTTTT.

This clone was counted many times. The chain joins TRBV20-1 to TRBJ2-7; 10 positions match TRBD1. The CDR3 length is 14 residues. The trim removed 3 bases at V and 7 bases at J, leaving 9 bases unmatched. Per the germline V gene, CDR1 is DFQATT and CDR2 is SNEGSKA (reference sequence). Here the CDR3 reads CSASGTGAPWEQYF. CDR3 bases: TGCAGTGCTAGTGGGACAGGGGCCCCCTGGGAGCAGTACTTC.